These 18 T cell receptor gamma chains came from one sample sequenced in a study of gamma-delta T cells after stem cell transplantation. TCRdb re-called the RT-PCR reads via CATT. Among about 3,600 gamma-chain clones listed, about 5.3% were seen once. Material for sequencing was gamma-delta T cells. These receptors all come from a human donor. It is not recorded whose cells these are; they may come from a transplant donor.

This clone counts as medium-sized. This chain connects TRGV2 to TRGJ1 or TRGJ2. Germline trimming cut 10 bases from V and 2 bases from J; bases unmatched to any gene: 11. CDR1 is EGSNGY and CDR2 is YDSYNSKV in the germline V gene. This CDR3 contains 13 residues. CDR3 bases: TGTGCCACTCCCGTTCCCGATTATTATAAGAAACTCTTT. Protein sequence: CATPVPDYYKKLF.

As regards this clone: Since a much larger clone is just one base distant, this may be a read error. The CDR3, as DNA: TGTGCCCCCTGGGACAGGCCCCTCCAATATACCACTGGTTGGTTCAAGATATTT. Its translation: CAPWDRPLQYTTGWFKIF. The rearrangement joins TRGV3 to TRGJP1. The CDR3 sequence is 18 residues long. Germline CDR1 and CDR2: VTNTFY and YDVSTARD (reference sequence).

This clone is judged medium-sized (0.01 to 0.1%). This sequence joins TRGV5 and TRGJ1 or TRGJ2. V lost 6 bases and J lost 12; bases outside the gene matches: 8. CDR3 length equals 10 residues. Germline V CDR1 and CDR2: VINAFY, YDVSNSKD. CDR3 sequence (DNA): TGTGCCACCTGGCACCGCGGGAAACTCTTT. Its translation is CATWHRGKLF.

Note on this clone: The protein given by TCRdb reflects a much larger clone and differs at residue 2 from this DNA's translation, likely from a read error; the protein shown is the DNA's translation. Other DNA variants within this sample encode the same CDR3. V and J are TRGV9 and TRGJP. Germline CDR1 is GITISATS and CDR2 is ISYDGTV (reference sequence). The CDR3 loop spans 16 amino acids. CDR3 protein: CTLWEVRELGKKIKVF. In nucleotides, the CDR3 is TGTACCTTGTGGGAGGTCCGGGAGTTGGGCAAAAAAATCAAGGTATTT.

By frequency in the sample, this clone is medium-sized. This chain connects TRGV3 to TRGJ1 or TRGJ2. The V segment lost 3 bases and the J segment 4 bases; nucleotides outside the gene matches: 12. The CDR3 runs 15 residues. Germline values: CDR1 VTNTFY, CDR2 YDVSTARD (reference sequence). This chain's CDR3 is CATWDGLGNYYKKLF. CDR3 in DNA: TGTGCCACCTGGGACGGGCTAGGGAACTATTATAAGAAACTCTTT.

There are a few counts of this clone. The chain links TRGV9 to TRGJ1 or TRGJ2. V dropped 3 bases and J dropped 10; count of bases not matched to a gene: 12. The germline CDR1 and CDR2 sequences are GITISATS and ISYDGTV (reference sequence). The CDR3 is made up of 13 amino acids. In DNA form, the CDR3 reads TGTGCCTTGTGGGAGAGGGCCTCAAAGAAGAAACTCTTT. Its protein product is CALWERASKKKLF.

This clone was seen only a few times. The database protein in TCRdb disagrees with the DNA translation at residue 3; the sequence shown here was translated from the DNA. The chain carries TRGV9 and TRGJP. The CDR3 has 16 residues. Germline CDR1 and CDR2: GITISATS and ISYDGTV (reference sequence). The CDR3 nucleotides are TGTGCCATGTGGGAGTCCCCAGAGTTGGGCAAAAAAATCAAGGTATTT. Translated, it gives CAMWESPELGKKIKVF.

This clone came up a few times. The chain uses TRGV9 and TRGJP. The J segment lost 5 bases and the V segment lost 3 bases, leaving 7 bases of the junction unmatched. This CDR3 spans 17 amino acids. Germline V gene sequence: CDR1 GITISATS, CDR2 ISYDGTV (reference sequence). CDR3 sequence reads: CALWEYGKELGKKIKVF. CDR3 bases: TGTGCCTTGTGGGAGTATGGTAAAGAGTTGGGCAAAAAAATCAAGGTATTT.

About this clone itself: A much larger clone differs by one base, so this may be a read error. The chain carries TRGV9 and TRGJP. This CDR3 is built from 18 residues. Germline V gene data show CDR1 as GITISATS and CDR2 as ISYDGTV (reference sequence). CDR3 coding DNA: TGTGCCTTGTGGGAGGCATATAGATGGTCGGTGGGCAAAAAAATCGAGGTATTT. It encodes CALWEAYRWSVGKKIEVF.

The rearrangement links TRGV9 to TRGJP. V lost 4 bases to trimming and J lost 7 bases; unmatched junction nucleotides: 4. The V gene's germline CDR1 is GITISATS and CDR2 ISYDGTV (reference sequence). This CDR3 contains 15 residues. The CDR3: CALWDNELGKKIKVF. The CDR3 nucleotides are TGTGCCTTGTGGGACAATGAGTTGGGCAAAAAAATCAAGGTATTT.

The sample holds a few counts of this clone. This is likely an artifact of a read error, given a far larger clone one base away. In DNA, the CDR3 is TGTGCCACCTGGGCGAATAGAGGTAGTGATTGGATCAAGACGTTT. Amino acid sequence: CATWANRGSDWIKTF. The chain is built from TRGV8 and TRGJP2. The CDR3 runs to 15 residues. V was pared by 5 bases and J by 3 bases, with 9 bases of the junction left unmatched. CDR1 is VENAVY, CDR2 YDSYNSRV, per germline.

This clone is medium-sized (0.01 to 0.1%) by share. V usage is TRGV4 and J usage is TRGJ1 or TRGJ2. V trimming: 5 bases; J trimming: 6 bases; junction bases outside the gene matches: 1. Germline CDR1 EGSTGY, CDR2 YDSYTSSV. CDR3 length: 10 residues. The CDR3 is CATWGYKKLF. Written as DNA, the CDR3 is TGTGCCACCTGGGGTTATAAGAAACTCTTT.

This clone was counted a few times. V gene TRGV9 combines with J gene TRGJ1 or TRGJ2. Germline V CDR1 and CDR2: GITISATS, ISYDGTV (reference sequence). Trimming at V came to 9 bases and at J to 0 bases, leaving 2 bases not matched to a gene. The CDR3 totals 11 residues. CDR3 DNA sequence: TGTGCCTTGCAGAATTATTATAAGAAACTCTTT. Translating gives CALQNYYKKLF.

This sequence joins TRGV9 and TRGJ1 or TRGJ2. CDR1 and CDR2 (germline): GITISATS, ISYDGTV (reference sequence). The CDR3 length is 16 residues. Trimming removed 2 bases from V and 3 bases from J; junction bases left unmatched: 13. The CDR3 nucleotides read TGTGCCTTGTGGGAGGCCCCGGGGGGATTTTATTATAAGAAACTCTTT. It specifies CALWEAPGGFYYKKLF.

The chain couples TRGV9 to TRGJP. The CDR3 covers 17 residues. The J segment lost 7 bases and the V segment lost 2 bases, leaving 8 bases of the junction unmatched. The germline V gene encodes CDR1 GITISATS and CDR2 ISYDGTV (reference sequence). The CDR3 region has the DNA TGTGCCTTGTGGGAGGACGCGAATGAGTTGGGCAAAAAAATCAAGGTATTT. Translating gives CALWEDANELGKKIKVF.

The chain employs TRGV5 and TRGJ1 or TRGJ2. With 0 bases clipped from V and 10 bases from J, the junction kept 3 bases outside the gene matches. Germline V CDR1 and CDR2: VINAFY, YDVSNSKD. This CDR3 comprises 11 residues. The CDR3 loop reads CATWDRRKKLF. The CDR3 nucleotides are TGTGCCACCTGGGACAGGCGAAAGAAACTCTTT.

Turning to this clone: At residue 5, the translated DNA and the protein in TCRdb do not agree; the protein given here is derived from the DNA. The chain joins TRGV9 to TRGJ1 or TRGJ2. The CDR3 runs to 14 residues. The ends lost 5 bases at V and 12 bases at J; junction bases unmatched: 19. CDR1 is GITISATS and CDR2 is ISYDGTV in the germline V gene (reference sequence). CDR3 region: CALWGVNTYRRKLF. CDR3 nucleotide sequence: TGTGCCTTGTGGGGGGTAAACACCTATCGTCGGAAACTCTTT.

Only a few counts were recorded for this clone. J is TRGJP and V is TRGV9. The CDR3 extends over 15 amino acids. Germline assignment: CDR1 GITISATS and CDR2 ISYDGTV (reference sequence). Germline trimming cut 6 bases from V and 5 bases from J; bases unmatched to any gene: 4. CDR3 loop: CALWRKELGKKIKVF. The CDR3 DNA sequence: TGTGCCTTGTGGAGAAAAGAGTTGGGCAAAAAAATCAAGGTATTT.